One sample yielded the 27 T cell receptor beta chains listed below, sequenced in a study of read filtering for tumor transcriptome and immune sequencing. The library was built from about 400 ng RNA with molecular barcoded adaptors for alpha/delta and beta/gamma chains. TCRdb used MiXCR to reprocess the reads, holding one entry per CDR3 protein. The data contain tens of thousands of distinct CDR3 sequences, approximately 14% of them singletons. The sequenced sample was a population of CD138-negative cells sorted from bone marrow. These receptor sequences come from a donor at least 40 years old with multiple myeloma.

At least ten counts were recorded for this clonotype. The chain employs TRBV29-1 and TRBJ2-1, with 8 bases aligning to TRBD1. CDR3 size: 15 residues. The V segment lost 2 bases and the J segment 6 bases; nucleotides outside the gene matches: 9. Germline V gives CDR1 SQVTM, CDR2 ANQGSEA. In nucleotides, the CDR3 is TGCAGCGTTGAACCCCCTGGGACAGGCAGCAATGAGCAGTTCTTC. It translates to CSVEPPGTGSNEQFF.

Worth noting for this clonotype: This may be a read error, as it is one base from a much larger clone. This chain connects TRBV20-1 to TRBJ2-7, with D perhaps matching TRBD1 or TRBD2 (6 bases each). There are 14 residues in the CDR3. Germline values: CDR1 DFQATT, CDR2 SNEGSKA (reference sequence). This chain's CDR3 is CSASSSGAGYEQHF. The CDR3, as DNA: TGCAGTGCTAGTTCGTCGGGGGCCGGCTACGAGCAGCACTTC.

Concerning this clonotype itself: The limits of the CDR3 on the DNA are not certain, so only TCRdb's listed CDR3 is given. This chain links TRBV29-1 with TRBJ2-4. Germline-derived CDR1 and CDR2 are SQVTM and ANQGSEA. A total of 13 residues make up the CDR3, ends included. CDR3 loop: CSVGDGSKNIRYF.

About this clonotype itself: It may be a read error: a sequence one base away is much more abundant. As DNA, the CDR3 is TGTGCCAGCAGTGCACCGGGACAGAGGGCTCGCGAGCAGTACTTC. Amino acid sequence: CASSAPGQRAREQYF. The chain carries TRBV28 and TRBJ2-1, with 7 bases identical to TRBD1. The DNA end lines up better with TRBJ2-7; the J call may be wrong. The CDR3 has 15 residues. Germline V lookup: CDR1 MDHEN, CDR2 SYDVKM.

The table lists this clonotype with many counts. The rearrangement joins TRBV6-2 or TRBV6-3 to TRBJ2-2, with TRBD1 matching 7 bases. The CDR3 has 16 residues. V was pared by 4 bases and J by 5 bases, with 10 bases of the junction left unmatched. CDR1 and CDR2 (germline): MNHEY, SVGEGT. DNA of the CDR3: TGTGCCAGCAGTTGGACCCGGACAGGCTTAACCGGGGAGCTGTTTTTT. Translation: CASSWTRTGLTGELFF.

This clonotype was recorded many times. J is TRBJ1-6 and V is TRBV7-9, with D perhaps matching TRBD1 (5 bases). The V end was cut by 3 bases, the J end by 9 bases, with 12 bases between. The CDR3 totals 14 residues. Germline V lookup: CDR1 SEHNR, CDR2 FQNEAQ (reference sequence). The chain's CDR3 is CASSFLEGSSPLHF. CDR3 DNA sequence: TGTGCCAGCAGCTTTCTTGAGGGGTCTTCACCCCTCCACTTT.

Many counts were recorded for this clonotype. The chain uses TRBV11-2 and TRBJ1-5; the D is unclear. Trimming removed 5 bases at V and 4 bases at J, with 15 bases between. The germline CDR1 and CDR2 sequences are SGHAT and FQNNGV. The CDR3 has 15 amino acids. CDR3 coding DNA: TGTGCCAGCAGCCCCGGGTTTAGACCGAATCAGCCCCAGCATTTT. The encoded protein is CASSPGFRPNQPQHF. The full variable domain, in which reference TRBV11-2 and TRBJ1-5 provide the parts outside the CDR3, is EAGVAQSPRYKIIEKRQSVAFWCNPISGHATLYWYQQILGQGPKLLIQFQNNGVVDDSQLPKDRFSAERLKGVDSTLKIQPAKLEDSAVYLCASSPGFRPNQPQHFGDGTRLSIL.

At least ten counts were recorded for this clonotype. The chain employs TRBV7-6 and TRBJ2-7; TRBD1 matches 8 bases. Germline loops: CDR1 SGHVS, CDR2 FNYEAQ. The ends lost 5 bases at V and 3 bases at J; junction bases unmatched: 6. This CDR3 is 14 amino acids long. CDR3 amino acids: CASSPRDRHYEQYF. DNA for the CDR3: TGTGCCAGCAGCCCCCGGGACAGGCACTACGAGCAGTACTTC.

On this clonotype: This likely came from a read error, as a far larger clone is one base away. Because the CDR3 is missing its conserved closing phenylalanine or tryptophan, this is likely a read error. V usage is TRBV7-9 and J usage is TRBJ2-7; the D gene is possibly TRBD2 (5 bases). The length of the CDR3 is 14 residues. Germline V gene lookup returns CDR1 SEHNR and CDR2 FQNEAQ (reference sequence). V shed 1 base and J shed 1 base, with 8 bases lying between them. The CDR3 sequence: CASSLGLASYEQYS. The DNA of the CDR3 is TGTGCCAGCAGCTTAGGGCTAGCTTCCTACGAGCAGTACTCC.

This clonotype was recorded at least ten times. This chain links TRBV19 with TRBJ1-2; D is uncertain. Germline assignment: CDR1 LNHDA and CDR2 SQIVND (reference sequence). CDR3 length: 10 amino acids. Trimming removed 7 bases at V and 8 bases at J, with 8 bases between. CDR3 residues: CASMGNGYTF. The CDR3 DNA reads as TGTGCCAGTATGGGAAACGGCTACACCTTC. Supplemented by reference TRBV19 and TRBJ1-2, the full variable domain reads DGGITQSPKYLFRKEGQNVTLSCEQNLNHDAMYWYRQDPGQGLRLIYYSQIVNDFQKGDIAEGYSVSREKKESFPLTVTSAQKNPTAFYLCASMGNGYTFGSGTRLTVV.

The CDR3 reads CASSRSGWGSGYEQYF. The CDR3 DNA reads as TGTGCCAGCAGCCGGAGTGGTTGGGGGTCAGGTTACGAGCAGTACTTC. This chain joins TRBV14 and TRBJ2-7; D assignment may be TRBD1 or TRBD2 (5 bases each). Germline V gives CDR1 SGHDN, CDR2 FVKESK. The CDR3 has 16 residues. Deletions cut 4 bases from V and 4 bases from J, with 20 bases between.

This clonotype was detected many times. The rearrangement joins TRBV11-3 to TRBJ2-2, with 14 bases matching TRBD2. From germline, CDR1 is SGHNT and CDR2 YENEEA. The CDR3 totals 17 residues. V was clipped by 7 bases and J by 4 bases; unmatched bases: 8. The CDR3 DNA reads TGTGCCAGCACGGGACTAGCGGGAGTCCGTGGCACCGGGGAGCTGTTTTTT. Encoded protein: CASTGLAGVRGTGELFF.

This clonotype came up many times. The V call is TRBV10-2, the J call TRBJ1-1; 7 nucleotides match TRBD1. Per germline, CDR1 WSHSY and CDR2 SAAADI. The CDR3 is 12 residues long. Trimming removed 6 bases from V and 10 bases from J; junction bases left unmatched: 8. DNA for the CDR3: TGCGCCAGCAGCCTCACAGGGGCTTTAGCTTTCTTT. Its protein is CASSLTGALAFF.

In its sample, this clonotype was seen many times. J is TRBJ1-1 and V is TRBV5-1; 7 nucleotides line up with TRBD1. V shed 1 base, J shed 4 bases, and the junction held 7 bases outside the gene matches. Germline CDR1 is SGHRS and CDR2 is YFSETQ. The length of the CDR3 is 15 residues. CDR3 DNA sequence: TGCGCCAGCAGCTTGACCGGGACAGTTCGCACTGAAGCTTTCTTT. Translating it yields CASSLTGTVRTEAFF.

The sample holds a few counts of this clonotype. The chain couples TRBV18 to TRBJ1-3, with D maybe TRBD1 (6 bases). V was pared by 1 base and J by 4 bases, with 14 bases between. Germline lookup yields CDR1 KGHSH and CDR2 LQKENI. The CDR3 totals 16 residues. The CDR3 DNA sequence: TGTGCCAGCTCACCACGGACAGTACAGAGCGGAAACACCATATATTTT. This translates into CASSPRTVQSGNTIYF. Together with reference TRBV18 and TRBJ1-3, the CDR3 gives the full variable domain: NAGVMQNPRHLVRRRGQEARLRCSPMKGHSHVYWYRQLPEEGLKFMVYLQKENIIDESGMPKERFSAEFPKEGPSILRIQQVVRGDSAAYFCASSPRTVQSGNTIYFGEGSWLTVV.

This clonotype was observed many times. This chain connects TRBV21-1 to TRBJ1-1; the D call TRBD1 from the table was never checked on the DNA. TRBV21-1 counts as a pseudogene. This CDR3 is built from 15 residues. In DNA form, the CDR3 reads TGTGCCAGCAGCACCGGGGGGGTATTTTACACTGAAGCTTTCTTT. Its translation is CASSTGGVFYTEAFF.

This clonotype came up many times. V usage is TRBV12-3 or TRBV12-4 and J usage is TRBJ1-1; 10 bases match TRBD1. V shed 0 bases and J 0 bases; nucleotides not matched to a gene: 4. CDR3 length equals 17 residues. CDR3 DNA sequence: TGTGCCAGCAGTTTAGCGACCGGGACAGGGGTGAACACTGAAGCTTTCTTT. Its translation is CASSLATGTGVNTEAFF.

At least ten counts were recorded for this clonotype. The rearrangement links TRBV5-1 to TRBJ1-1; possibly TRBD1 for D (6 bases). Trimming took 4 bases from V and 8 from J, leaving 15 bases between them. Germline values: CDR1 SGHRS, CDR2 YFSETQ. The CDR3 consists of 13 residues. The CDR3 region is CASSENTGTEAFF. DNA for the CDR3: TGCGCCAGCAGCGAAAACACGGGGACAGAAGCTTTCTTT.

This clonotype was counted a few times. This clone may be a read error of a much larger clone one base away. This chain uses TRBV6-2 or TRBV6-3 with TRBJ1-1; TRBD1 agrees at 10 bases. The junction had 7 bases not matched to a gene; V was cut back by 6 bases and J by 6 bases. Germline values: CDR1 MNHEY, CDR2 SVGEGT. There are 14 residues in the CDR3. For the CDR3, the DNA is TGTGCCAGCAGGGCGACAGGGGGCGGAGCTGAAGCTTTCTTT. Amino acid sequence: CASRATGGGAEAFF.

This chain connects TRBV27 to TRBJ2-1; TRBD2 agrees at 14 bases. V lost 6 bases and J lost 2; bases outside the gene matches: 9. CDR1 and CDR2 from the germline V gene are MNHEY and SMNVEV (reference sequence). The CDR3 loop spans 18 amino acids. The CDR3 DNA reads TGTGCCAGCAGCCCCGGGACTAGCGGGAGAAGCCCCTACAATGAGCAGTTCTTC. It is translated as CASSPGTSGRSPYNEQFF.

This clonotype occurred many times. The gene calls are TRBV29-1 and TRBJ2-7; D is tentatively TRBD1 or TRBD2 (9 bases each). The CDR3 totals 17 residues. Germline values: CDR1 SQVTM, CDR2 ANQGSEA. V lost 6 bases and J 2 bases, leaving 26 bases between the germline ends. The CDR3 loop is CSVPGQGTSGFAYEQYF. The CDR3 DNA reads as TGCAGCGTCCCGGGACAGGGAACTAGCGGGTTTGCCTACGAGCAGTACTTC.

This clonotype was detected ten times or more. This chain joins TRBV20-1 and TRBJ2-7; possibly TRBD1 for D (5 bases). V lost 3 bases and J 1 base, leaving 19 bases between the germline ends. The CDR3 runs to 16 residues. CDR1 and CDR2 (germline): DFQATT, SNEGSKA (reference sequence). As DNA, the CDR3 is TGCAGTGCTAGCGGTACCGACCACAGGAAATCCTACGAGCAGTACTTC. Its protein is CSASGTDHRKSYEQYF.

This clonotype was counted ten times or more. This sequence joins TRBV3-1 and TRBJ2-7; 11 positions agree with TRBD2. Germline assignment: CDR1 LGHDT and CDR2 YNNKEL (reference sequence). The V and J ends lost 8 bases and 6 bases, in that order; junction bases with no gene match: 9. This CDR3 is built from 14 residues. The CDR3 DNA is TGTGCCAGCTCGCCGACTAGCGGGGCCGGCGAGCAGTACTTC. Translated, it gives CASSPTSGAGEQYF.

This clonotype was recorded at least ten times. The chain has TRBV5-1 and TRBJ2-5, with TRBD2 as a possible D gene (6 bases). Germline V CDR1 and CDR2: SGHRS, YFSETQ. The CDR3 is 15 amino acids. V shed 0 bases and J shed 3 bases, with 12 bases lying between them. The CDR3 sequence: CASSLAGVSEETQYF. Written as DNA, the CDR3 is TGCGCCAGCAGCTTGGCGGGAGTGTCGGAAGAGACCCAGTACTTC.

At least ten counts were recorded for this clonotype. The V call is TRBV28, the J call TRBJ1-5; D remains ambiguous. From germline, CDR1 is MDHEN and CDR2 SYDVKM. V was shortened by 8 bases and J by 2 bases, with 7 bases between the two germline ends. The CDR3 has 12 residues. Written as DNA, the CDR3 is TGTGCCAGCTTCGGGGGCAATCAGCCCCAGCATTTT. Residues: CASFGGNQPQHF.

This clonotype was detected ten times or more. The CDR3 sequence is CSVVYRDRGLEQYF. In DNA form, the CDR3 reads TGCAGCGTTGTCTATCGTGACAGGGGACTCGAGCAGTACTTC. V gene TRBV29-1 combines with J gene TRBJ2-7, with 8 positions matching TRBD1. V shed 4 bases, J shed 6 bases, and the junction held 11 bases outside the gene matches. CDR3 length equals 14 residues. Germline V gene lookup returns CDR1 SQVTM and CDR2 ANQGSEA.

This clonotype was observed many times. The chain employs TRBV7-9 and TRBJ2-5; D may be TRBD1 or TRBD2 (5 bases each). V lost 1 base and J 5 bases, leaving 17 bases between the germline ends. The CDR3 loop spans 16 amino acids. CDR1 and CDR2 (germline): SEHNR, FQNEAQ (reference sequence). The CDR3 DNA reads as TGTGCCAGCAGCTTAGTCGGTAGGGACCTTCATGAGACCCAGTACTTC. Its translation: CASSLVGRDLHETQYF.